This record looks at one T cell receptor (beta chain) sequence and its context. Assay: immunoSEQ multiplex PCR; the TCRdb copy retains only in-frame clones and omits some. This sample has roughly 2.2 million clones, with approximately 95% found just once. These data come from a study of shared clonotypes between healthy human individuals. Looking at the study overall: The cohort comprised a couple of women and a few men. Their ages spanned 18 to 49 years.

CDR1 and CDR2 (germline): SGHTA, FQGTGA. This CDR3 has 15 residues. V shed 8 bases and J shed 4 bases, with 18 bases lying between them. Sequenced material: naive CD4+ T cells from PBMCs. The subset is: CD45RA+ positively selected. The rearrangement links TRBV7-3 to TRBJ2-1; D perhaps matches TRBD2 (6 bases). This sequence originates from a man between 18 and 29 years old in good health. Some clones in this sample may be carry-over from other donors' samples. The CDR3 region has the DNA TGTGCCAGCGGGGGGACCGGGACTGGTTACAATGAGCAGTTCTTC. Translating gives CASGGTGTGYNEQFF.